These 10 T cell receptor beta chains share one sample of origin, sequenced in a study of T cell responses to AZD1222 COVID-19 vaccine. Assay: immunoSEQ multiplex PCR; the TCRdb copy retains only in-frame clones and omits some. The sample gives about 170,000 clones, more than 90% of which show up once; 1.6% is in the top ten. Sequences were derived from peripheral blood, sampled on day 0 of AZD1222 vaccination. These receptors were obtained from an adult in good health.

This chain connects TRBV3-1 (or the pseudogene TRBV3-2) to TRBJ2-7; D not certain. V was cut by 4 bases and J by 6 bases, with 13 bases left in between. The CDR3 is 13 residues long. Germline values: CDR1 LGHDT, CDR2 YNNKEL (reference sequence). CDR3 in amino acids: CASSRSLSLEQYF. In DNA form, the CDR3 reads TGTGCCAGCAGCCGCTCATTAAGCCTCGAGCAGTACTTC.

The gene calls are TRBV27 and TRBJ2-2; a possible D gene is TRBD2 (5 bases). V lost 6 bases and J lost 6, with 17 bases in between. The CDR3 runs 15 residues. Germline values: CDR1 MNHEY, CDR2 SMNVEV (reference sequence). Here the CDR3 reads CASRREGRGAGELFF. As DNA, the CDR3 is TGTGCCAGCAGGAGAGAGGGAAGAGGCGCCGGGGAGCTGTTTTTT.

The J gene is TRBJ1-2, the V gene TRBV9, with D perhaps TRBD1 (5 bases). The CDR3 consists of 15 residues. Trimming left V 0 bases short and J 3 bases short, with 12 bases between. CDR1 is SGDLS and CDR2 is YYNGEE in the germline V gene. The CDR3 spells CASSVDGQGYYGYTF. CDR3 nucleotides: TGTGCCAGCAGCGTAGACGGGCAGGGATACTATGGCTACACCTTC.

Concerning this clone: The junction shows a germline mismatch at one end, possibly a read error. The V call is TRBV7-2, the J call TRBJ2-3; possibly TRBD1 or TRBD2 for D (6 bases each). CDR3 size: 17 residues. The germline CDR1 and CDR2 sequences are SGHTA and FQGNSA. In nucleotides, the CDR3 is TGTGCCAGCAGCTTAGGGGGGGCTTCACCGTCCACAAATACGCAGTATTTT. This encodes CASSLGGASPSTNTQYF.

The gene calls are TRBV6-5 and TRBJ2-5; D is possibly TRBD2 (5 bases). The ends were cut back, 2 bases at V and 5 bases at J, with 9 bases in the middle. The CDR3 runs 13 residues. Germline lookup yields CDR1 MNHEY and CDR2 SVGAGI. CDR3 residues: CASSYRRRETQYF. CDR3 nucleotide sequence: TGTGCCAGCAGTTACAGAAGGAGGGAGACCCAGTACTTC.

The chain uses TRBV12-3 or TRBV12-4 and TRBJ1-4, with TRBD1 identical over 9 bases. V was pared by 6 bases and J by 7 bases, with 3 bases of the junction left unmatched. The CDR3 totals 13 residues. CDR3 sequence reads: CASRQGASEKLFF. The CDR3 DNA is TGTGCCAGCAGACAGGGGGCCAGTGAAAAACTGTTTTTT.

The genes are TRBV7-9 and TRBJ2-1; 12 positions agree with TRBD2. V was clipped by 0 bases and J by 7 bases; unmatched bases: 1. The length of the CDR3 is 15 residues. Per the germline V gene, CDR1 is SEHNR and CDR2 is FQNEAQ (reference sequence). DNA of the CDR3: TGTGCCAGCAGCTTAGCCGGGACTAGCGGGAATGAGCAGTTCTTC. It yields the protein CASSLAGTSGNEQFF.

V usage is TRBV27 and J usage is TRBJ1-5; 7 bases are a match to TRBD1. Trimming cost V 5 bases and J 3 bases; bases outside gene matches: 16. This CDR3 is built from 18 residues. Germline V gene data show CDR1 as MNHEY and CDR2 as SMNVEV (reference sequence). The CDR3 sequence: CASSPTPQGTGDNQPQHF. CDR3 nucleotide sequence: TGTGCCAGCAGTCCGACTCCACAGGGGACGGGAGACAATCAGCCCCAGCATTTT.

This chain connects TRBV6-1 to TRBJ1-5; no clear D. The CDR3 sequence is 16 residues long. Trimming removed 4 bases at V and 4 bases at J, with 17 bases between. Germline CDR1 reads MNHNS; CDR2 reads SASEGT. The CDR3 spells CASSVGRFRSNQPQHF. CDR3 bases: TGTGCCAGCAGTGTTGGGCGATTTAGATCAAATCAGCCCCAGCATTTT.

This chain joins TRBV7-2 and TRBJ2-1; 10 bases map to TRBD2. CDR1 and CDR2 from the germline V gene are SGHTA and FQGNSA. The CDR3 runs to 15 residues. The J segment lost 3 bases and the V segment lost 4 bases, leaving 3 bases of the junction unmatched. DNA of the CDR3: TGTGCCAGCAGCTCTAGCGGGGGCCTCTACAATGAGCAGTTCTTC. It codes for CASSSSGGLYNEQFF.